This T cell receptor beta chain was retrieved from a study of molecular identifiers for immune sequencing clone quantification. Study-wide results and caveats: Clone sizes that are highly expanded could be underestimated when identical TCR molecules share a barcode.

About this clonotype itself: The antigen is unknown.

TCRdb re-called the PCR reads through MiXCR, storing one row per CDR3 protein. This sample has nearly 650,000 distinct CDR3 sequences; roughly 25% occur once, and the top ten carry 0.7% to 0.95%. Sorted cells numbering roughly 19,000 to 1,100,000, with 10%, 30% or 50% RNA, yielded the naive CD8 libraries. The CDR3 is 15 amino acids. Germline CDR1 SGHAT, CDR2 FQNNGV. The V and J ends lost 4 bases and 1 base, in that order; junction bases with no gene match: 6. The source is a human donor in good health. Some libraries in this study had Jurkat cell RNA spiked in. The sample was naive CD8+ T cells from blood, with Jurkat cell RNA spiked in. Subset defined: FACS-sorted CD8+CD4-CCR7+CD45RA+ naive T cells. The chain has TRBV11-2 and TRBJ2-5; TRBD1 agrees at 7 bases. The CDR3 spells CASSSGQLSQETQYF. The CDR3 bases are TGTGCCAGCAGCTCGGGACAGTTAAGCCAAGAGACCCAGTACTTC.